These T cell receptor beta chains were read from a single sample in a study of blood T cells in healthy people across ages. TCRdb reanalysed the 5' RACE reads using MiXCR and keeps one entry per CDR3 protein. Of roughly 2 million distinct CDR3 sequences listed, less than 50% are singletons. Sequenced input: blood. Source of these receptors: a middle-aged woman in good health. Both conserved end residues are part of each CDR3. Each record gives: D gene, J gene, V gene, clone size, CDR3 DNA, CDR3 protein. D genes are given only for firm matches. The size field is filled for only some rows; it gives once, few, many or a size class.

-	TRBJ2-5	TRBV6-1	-	TGTGCCAGCACCCTAGGTCGTCAGGCAGAGACCCAGTACTTC	CASTLGRQAETQYF
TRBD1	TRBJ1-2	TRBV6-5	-	TGTGCCAGCCACAGGGGCAATAACTATGGCTACACCTTC	CASHRGNNYGYTF
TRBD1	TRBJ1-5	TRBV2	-	TGTGCCAGCAGCGAACAGGGGTTGGGCAATCAGCCCCAGCATTTT	CASSEQGLGNQPQHF
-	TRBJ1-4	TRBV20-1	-	TGCAGTGCCTTTAGGCGGCAGCATGAAAAACTGTTTTTT	CSAFRRQHEKLFF
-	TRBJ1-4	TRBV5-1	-	TGCGCCAGCAGCTTGTCCGGGCAGGGCCGGGGTGAAAAACTGTTTTTT	CASSLSGQGRGEKLFF
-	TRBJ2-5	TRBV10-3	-	TGTGCCATCAGCCCGAGGGGGTTTGAAGAGACCCAGTACTTC	CAISPRGFEETQYF
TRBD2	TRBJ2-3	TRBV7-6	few	TGTGCCAGCAGCCGCGGGACTAGCGCAGATACGCAGTATTTT	CASSRGTSADTQYF
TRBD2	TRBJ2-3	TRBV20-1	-	TGCAGTGCTTACTCTACTAGCGGGGGGCTAACCAGCACAGATACGCAGTATTTT	CSAYSTSGGLTSTDTQYF
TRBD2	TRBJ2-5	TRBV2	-	TGTGCCAGCAGCCCACGGGGGGTTATCCAAGAGACCCAGTACTTC	CASSPRGVIQETQYF
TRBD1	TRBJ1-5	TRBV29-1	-	TGCAGCGTTGAAGCCCCGACGACAGGGGAAAGGGTCAATCAGCCCCAGCATTTT	CSVEAPTTGERVNQPQHF
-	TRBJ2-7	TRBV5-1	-	TGCGCCAGCAGCTTGGCTGCGGACATTCACTACGAGCAGTACTTC	CASSLAADIHYEQYF
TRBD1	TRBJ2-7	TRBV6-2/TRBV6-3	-	TGTGCCAGCAGGGGAGACAGGGGCTACGAGCAGTACTTC	CASRGDRGYEQYF
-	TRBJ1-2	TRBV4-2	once	TGTGCCAGCAGCCAAGATCCCGGCGGCTTCTATGGCTACACCTTC	CASSQDPGGFYGYTF
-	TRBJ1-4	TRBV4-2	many	TGTGCCAGCAGCCTGGGTGTTGGTGAAAAACTGTTTTTT	CASSLGVGEKLFF
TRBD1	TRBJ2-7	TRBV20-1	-	TGCAGTGCTAGGTCCTATGGGCGGACAGGGAGCTCCTACGAGCAGTACTTC	CSARSYGRTGSSYEQYF
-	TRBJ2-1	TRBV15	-	TGTGCCACCAGCATCGGCCGGGGAGATGAGCAGTTCTTC	CATSIGRGDEQFF
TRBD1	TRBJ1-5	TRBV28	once	TGTGCCAGCAGTTTATTCGGGACAGGGAGTTATAGCAATCAGCCCCAGCATTTT	CASSLFGTGSYSNQPQHF
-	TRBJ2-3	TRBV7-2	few	TGTGCCAGCAGCTTCAGTCTAGCGATTGTTTCAGATACGCAGTATTTT	CASSFSLAIVSDTQYF
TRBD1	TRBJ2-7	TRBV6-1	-	TGTGCCAGCAACCCAATGACGGGACAGAGCTACGAGCAGTACTTC	CASNPMTGQSYEQYF
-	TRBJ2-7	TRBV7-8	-	TGTGCCAGCAGCTTAGTCTCTTGGGGATACGAGCAGTACTTC	CASSLVSWGYEQYF
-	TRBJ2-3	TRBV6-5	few	TGTGCCAGCAGTTCCCCCTCTAGCACAGATACGCAGTATTTT	CASSSPSSTDTQYF
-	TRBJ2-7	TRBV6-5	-	TGTGCCAGCAGTTACGCCTCCTACACTAGTAACCACGAGCAGTACTTC	CASSYASYTSNHEQYF
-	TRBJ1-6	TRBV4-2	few	TGTGCCAGCAGCCAAGTGCAGGGTCAAGTTTTTTCACCCCTCCACTTT	CASSQVQGQVFSPLHF
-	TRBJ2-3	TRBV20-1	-	TGCAGTGCTAGAGAAGGGGAGTCGACAGATACGCAGTATTTT	CSAREGESTDTQYF
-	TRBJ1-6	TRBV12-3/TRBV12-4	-	TGTGCCAGCAGTTTTTGGGAGTTGGCACCCCTCCACTTT	CASSFWELAPLHF
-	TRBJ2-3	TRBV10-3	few	TGTGCCATCAGTGAGCCGGACGTGGATACGCAGTATTTT	CAISEPDVDTQYF
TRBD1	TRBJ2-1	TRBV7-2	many	TGTGCCAGCAGAGACAGGGGACGCCGATACAATGAGCAGTTCTTC	CASRDRGRRYNEQFF
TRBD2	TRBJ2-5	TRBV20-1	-	TGCAGTGCTAGAGCCGGGACTAGGGGACCTTGGGATGGTATTCTCGAGACCCAGTACTTC	CSARAGTRGPWDGILETQYF
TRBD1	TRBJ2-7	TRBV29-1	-	TGCAGCGTCGAACAGGGGTTAGGCAACGAGCAGTACTTC	CSVEQGLGNEQYF
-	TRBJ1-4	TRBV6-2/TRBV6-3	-	TGTGCCACCAAGGGACCAAACAATGAAAAACTGTTTTTT	CATKGPNNEKLFF
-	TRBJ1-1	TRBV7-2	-	TGTGCCAGCAGCTTAATGGTTGCAGCGAACACTGAAGCTTTCTTT	CASSLMVAANTEAFF
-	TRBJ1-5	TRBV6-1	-	TGTGCCAGCAGTGTCCGGGACTCCTATAGCAATCAGCCCCAGCATTTT	CASSVRDSYSNQPQHF
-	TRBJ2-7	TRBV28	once	TGTGCCAGCACGGCAAGTGAGGGGAGTGGTTCGGAGCAGTACTTC	CASTASEGSGSEQYF
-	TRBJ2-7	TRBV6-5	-	TGTGCCAGCAGGATGGGTCCTCTGGGATACGAGCAGTACTTC	CASRMGPLGYEQYF
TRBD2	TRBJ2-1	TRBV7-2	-	TGTGCCAGCAGCTTAGCGGAAGGGACTAGCGGGGGGTCGGGGTTCTTC	CASSLAEGTSGGSGFF
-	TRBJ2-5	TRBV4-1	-	TGCGCCAGCAGCCAAGATCCGGGTACAGAGACCCAGTACTTC	CASSQDPGTETQYF
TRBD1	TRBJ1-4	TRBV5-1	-	TGCGCCAGCAGCCCCGGGACAGGGGTGGAAAAACTGTTTTTT	CASSPGTGVEKLFF
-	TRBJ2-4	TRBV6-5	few	TGTGCCAGCAGAGGGCCGGGGCTAGGAAACATTCAGTACTTC	CASRGPGLGNIQYF
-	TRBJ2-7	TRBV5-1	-	TGCGCCAGCAGCTTAGGGAAGACTCCTAACGAGCAGTACTTC	CASSLGKTPNEQYF
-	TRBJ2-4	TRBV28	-	TGTGCCAGCAGTTTATCGCCGTCACTAGCCAAAAACATTCAGTACTTC	CASSLSPSLAKNIQYF
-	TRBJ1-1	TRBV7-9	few	TGTGCCAGCAGCGCGGGGCCTGCGGGCGCTGAAGCTTTCTTT	CASSAGPAGAEAFF
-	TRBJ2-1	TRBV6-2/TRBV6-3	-	TGTGCCAGCAGTTTGTCACCCGTCTCCTACAATGAGCAGTTCTTC	CASSLSPVSYNEQFF
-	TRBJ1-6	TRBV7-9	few	TGTGCCAGCAGCTTATACTCACCCCTCCACTTT	CASSLYSPLHF
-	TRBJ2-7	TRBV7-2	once	TGTGCCGGCAGCTTACGCTTGGGGCAGGGCACCGTTCTCTCCTCCTACGAGCAGTACTTC	CAGSLRLGQGTVLSSYEQYF
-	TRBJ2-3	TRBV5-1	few	TGCGCCAGCAGCTTGGACGTCGTAGCAGATACGCAGTATTTT	CASSLDVVADTQYF
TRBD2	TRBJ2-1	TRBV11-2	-	TGTGCCAGCAGCACACTAGCGGGGCCCGCTTTGTCCTACAATGAGCAGTTCTTC	CASSTLAGPALSYNEQFF
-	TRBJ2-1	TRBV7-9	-	TGTGCCAGCAGCTTTGGGACCTTCAATGAGCAGTTCTTC	CASSFGTFNEQFF
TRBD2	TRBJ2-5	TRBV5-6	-	TGTGCCAGCAGCATGGCGTTCGGACTAGCGGAGACCCAGTACTTC	CASSMAFGLAETQYF
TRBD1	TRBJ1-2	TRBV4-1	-	TGCGCCAGCAGCCAAATACAGGGGCTAGGTGGCTACACCTTC	CASSQIQGLGGYTF
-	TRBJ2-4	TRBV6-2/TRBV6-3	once	TGTGCCAGCGCGAGGCATTCGGACACCTCCAAACAGTGCATTCAGTACTTC	CASARHSDTSKQCIQYF
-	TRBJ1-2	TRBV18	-	TGTGCCAGCTCACCCCGGACAGAGTATGGCTACACCTTC	CASSPRTEYGYTF
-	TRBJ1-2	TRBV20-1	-	TGCAGTGCTTATTTGGGCACAGTCTCCTATGGCTACACCTTC	CSAYLGTVSYGYTF
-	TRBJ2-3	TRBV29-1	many	TGCAGCGTGGGCCCAGATACGCAGTATTTT	CSVGPDTQYF